This record looks at one TCR beta chain sequence and its context. This clonotype was picked up a small number of times. Its antigen specificity is not known. Base qualities are not recorded, but no much larger clone differs from it by a single base. The data originate from a study of CD8 T cells in ankylosing spondylitis (dated by TCRdb to between 2016 and 2019). As for the study more broadly: To find TCR variants linked to disease, the study profiled T cell receptor beta repertoires in ankylosing spondylitis patients and healthy donors. The whole study cohort included 108 healthy donors and 25 ankylosing spondylitis patients. Peripheral blood was sampled, and synovial fluid was also collected from ankylosing spondylitis patients. Broader findings and caveats from the paper: The disease-linked clones were reported to be significantly enriched in matched synovial fluid samples from ankylosing spondylitis patients. Blood from ankylosing spondylitis patients appeared to be characterized by a TCR beta motif composed of under 10 highly homologous amino acid variants. Some of the motif variants had been reported before in the synovial fluid and blood of reactive arthritis patients, a finding that suggests common disease-initiation mechanisms. The disease-linked clones showed a CD8+ phenotype and occurred at relatively low frequencies in peripheral blood.

TCRdb records Illumina HiSeq 2500 as the sequencer. TCR beta libraries were prepared by quantitative 5'-RACE with molecular barcodes. On the authors' methods: A new computational method, built on a probabilistic model of VDJ rearrangement, was used to identify disease-linked TCR variants. The public reads were quality trimmed at Q25 with fastp and then assembled into clones with MiXCR by TCRdb, keeping productive beta chains. Rows are unified per CDR3 protein, each entry keeping the most common DNA and genes. Clone size and V and J calls follow TCRdb, not the original study. The sample has some 840,000 distinct CDR3 sequences on record, about 10% of them singletons. 0.45% to 0.6% of the sample is taken by the ten largest. Sequencing was done on a sample of blood, either unsorted or a sorted T cell fraction (not recorded which). This receptor was obtained from a male donor with ankylosing spondylitis.

The CDR3 protein is CASSLGDAGGTQYF. The nucleotide sequence reads as follows: TGCGCCAGCAGCTTGGGGGACGCCGGGGGTACGCAGTATTTT. This receptor chain uses TRBV5-1 and TRBJ2-3, with TRBD2 perhaps the D gene, on 6 matching bases. The germline ends are 13 bases apart after V is trimmed by 0 bases and J by 8 bases. According to the germline V gene, CDR1 reads SGHRS and CDR2 reads YFSETQ. The CDR3, cysteine through phenylalanine, is 14 amino acids long. This entry keeps only the CDR3 DNA: 42 bases, framed from base 1.